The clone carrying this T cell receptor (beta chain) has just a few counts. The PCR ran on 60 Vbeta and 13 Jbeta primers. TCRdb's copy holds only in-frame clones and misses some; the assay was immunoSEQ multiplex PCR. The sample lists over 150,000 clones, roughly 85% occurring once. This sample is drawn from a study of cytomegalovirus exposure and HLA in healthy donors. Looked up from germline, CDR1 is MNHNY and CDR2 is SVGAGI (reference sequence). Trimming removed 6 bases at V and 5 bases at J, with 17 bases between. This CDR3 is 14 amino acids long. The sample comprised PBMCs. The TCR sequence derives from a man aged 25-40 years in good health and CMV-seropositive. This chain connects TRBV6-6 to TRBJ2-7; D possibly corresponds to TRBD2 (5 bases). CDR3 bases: TGTGCCAGCAGGGAGGCACTCAGTTCCCACGAGCAGTACTTC. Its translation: CASREALSSHEQYF.